Many counts were recorded for the clone carrying this TCR beta chain. This sample is part of a study of blood T cell repertoires in COVID-19. Sequenced by immunoSEQ multiplex PCR; TCRdb stores in-frame clones only, minus some. The data show around 170,000 clones, under 85% seen once. The CDR3 loop spans 16 amino acids. V was clipped by 4 bases and J by 6 bases, with 20 bases between them. CDR1 and CDR2 from the germline V gene are SGDLS and YYNGEE. What was sequenced was peripheral blood. J is TRBJ2-1 and V is TRBV9; the D gene is possibly TRBD2 (7 bases). This sequence was found in a woman aged 70-85 years with COVID-19, enrolled during active disease. In DNA form, the CDR3 reads TGTGCCAGCAGCCTTAGAGGCCAGGGAGGGGGCAATGAGCAGTTCTTC. Translation gives CASSLRGQGGGNEQFF.